The 32 T cell receptor beta chains below come from one sample, sequenced in a study of cytomegalovirus exposure and HLA in healthy donors. Vbeta (60) and Jbeta (13) primers were used in the PCR. Here immunoSEQ multiplex PCR was the method, and the copy in TCRdb shows in-frame clones only, minus some. The table lists 160,000 or so clones, roughly four fifths of them singletons. What was sequenced was PBMCs. The receptors originated from a man aged 35 to 55 in good health and CMV-seronegative.

The gene calls are TRBV7-3 and TRBJ2-1, with D perhaps matching TRBD2 (7 bases). V lost 3 bases to trimming and J lost 7 bases, with 13 bases between them. The CDR3 sequence is 14 residues long. The germline gives CDR1 SGHTA, CDR2 FQGTGA. CDR3 bases: TGTGCCAGCAGCTTGGGGGGGGCGCTTAATGAGCAGTTCTTC. Translating it yields CASSLGGALNEQFF.

V usage is TRBV5-1 and J usage is TRBJ2-1; 12 nucleotides agree with TRBD2. Trimming at V came to 0 bases and at J to 0 bases, leaving 10 bases not matched to a gene. This CDR3 comprises 20 residues. From germline, CDR1 is SGHRS and CDR2 YFSETQ. CDR3 DNA sequence: TGCGCCAGCAGCTTGGCTGGCACTAGCGGGGGGCCCCCCTCCTACAATGAGCAGTTCTTC. Residues: CASSLAGTSGGPPSYNEQFF.

The genes are TRBV27 and TRBJ2-5, with D tentatively TRBD2 (5 bases). Per the germline V gene, CDR1 is MNHEY and CDR2 is SMNVEV (reference sequence). V was shortened by 0 bases and J by 4 bases, with 12 bases between the two germline ends. The CDR3 runs 15 residues. For the CDR3, the DNA is TGTGCCAGCAGTTTATCTAGCGCCTACGGAGAGACCCAGTACTTC. As protein: CASSLSSAYGETQYF.

With regard to this clone: The junction departs from germline at one end; a sequencing error may be responsible. J is TRBJ2-7 and V is TRBV7-7; possibly TRBD1 for D (6 bases). The germline gives CDR1 SSHAT, CDR2 FNYEAQ (reference sequence). The CDR3 covers 14 residues. CDR3 sequence reads: CASSLGDNLSEQYF. CDR3 nucleotide sequence: TGTGCTAGCAGCTTAGGGGACAACTTATCCGAGCAGTACTTC.

The gene calls are TRBV9 and TRBJ2-3; 7 bases fit TRBD1. The CDR3 spans 13 residues. Germline V gene sequence: CDR1 SGDLS, CDR2 YYNGEE. With V trimmed by 4 bases and J by 7 bases, 6 bases remained unmatched. CDR3 DNA sequence: TGTGCCAGCAGCAAGACAGGGTGGCATACGCAGTATTTT. Translating gives CASSKTGWHTQYF.

The table lists this clone with a count of one. The CDR3 loop reads CASSPSGEHYNEQFF. The CDR3 nucleotides read TGTGCCAGCAGCCCCAGCGGGGAGCACTACAATGAGCAGTTCTTC. This sequence joins TRBV2 and TRBJ2-1; 7 bases match TRBD2. V shed 6 bases, J shed 3 bases, and the junction held 8 bases outside the gene matches. Germline V CDR1 and CDR2: SNHLY, FYNNEI. The length of the CDR3 is 15 residues.

The chain carries TRBV19 and TRBJ1-2, with TRBD1 matching over 7 bases. The germline V gene encodes CDR1 LNHDA and CDR2 SQIVND (reference sequence). Trimming cost V 5 bases and J 0 bases; bases outside gene matches: 3. There are 14 residues in the CDR3. CDR3 residues: CASSWTGSNYGYTF. CDR3 in DNA: TGTGCCAGTAGTTGGACAGGATCTAACTATGGCTACACCTTC.

V is TRBV18 and J is TRBJ1-2; 9 positions agree with TRBD1. V lost 4 bases to trimming and J lost 2 bases; unmatched junction nucleotides: 14. CDR3 length equals 18 residues. From germline, CDR1 is KGHSH and CDR2 LQKENI. The CDR3 region is CASSLLRTGDLLNYGYTF. CDR3 sequence (DNA): TGTGCCAGCTCACTGTTACGGACAGGGGATCTCCTGAACTATGGCTACACCTTC.

This clone has more than one count but fewer than ten. The V and J genes are TRBV11-2 and TRBJ2-6, with D perhaps TRBD1 (6 bases). The germline V and J ends were trimmed by 6 bases and 7 bases, with 28 bases remaining between them. The CDR3 length is 19 residues. Germline-derived CDR1 and CDR2 are SGHAT and FQNNGV. The chain's CDR3 is CASSFSHGTLSLGANVLTF. CDR3 nucleotides: TGTGCCAGCAGTTTTTCGCACGGGACACTATCTCTGGGAGCCAACGTCCTGACTTTC. Complete variable domain (other parts from reference TRBV11-2 and TRBJ2-6): EAGVAQSPRYKIIEKRQSVAFWCNPISGHATLYWYQQILGQGPKLLIQFQNNGVVDDSQLPKDRFSAERLKGVDSTLKIQPAKLEDSAVYLCASSFSHGTLSLGANVLTFGAGSRLTVL.

The V and J genes are TRBV2 and TRBJ1-4, with 10 bases matching TRBD1. Germline V gene sequence: CDR1 SNHLY, CDR2 FYNNEI. The ends lost 7 bases at V and 5 bases at J; junction bases unmatched: 1. CDR3 length: 13 amino acids. CDR3 in amino acids: CASKDRGNEKLFF. The CDR3 DNA sequence: TGTGCCAGCAAGGACAGGGGGAATGAAAAACTGTTTTTT.

The chain joins TRBV25-1 to TRBJ2-4; perhaps TRBD1 as D (5 bases). The ends were cut back, 5 bases at V and 3 bases at J, with 14 bases in the middle. This CDR3 is 15 amino acids long. Germline loops: CDR1 MGHDK, CDR2 SYGVNS. CDR3 loop: CASSSGSWGKNIQYF. Written as DNA, the CDR3 is TGTGCCAGCAGTTCAGGGTCGTGGGGCAAAAACATTCAGTACTTC. Based on the CDR3 plus reference TRBV25-1 and TRBJ2-4, the full variable domain is EADIYQTPRYLVIGTGKKITLECSQTMGHDKMYWYQQDPGMELHLIHYSYGVNSTEKGDLSSESTVSRIRTEHFPLTLESARPSHTSQYLCASSSGSWGKNIQYFGAGTRLSVL.

This clone was seen only once. V is TRBV7-3 and J is TRBJ2-2; possibly TRBD1 for D (5 bases). Trimming left V 5 bases short and J 8 bases short, with 9 bases between. This CDR3 has 12 residues. CDR1 is SGHTA, CDR2 FQGTGA, per germline. This CDR3 reads CASSAGFGELFF. For the CDR3, the DNA is TGTGCCAGCAGCGCAGGGTTTGGGGAGCTGTTTTTT. Using reference TRBV7-3 and TRBJ2-2 for the parts outside the CDR3, the full variable domain is GAGVSQTPSNKVTEKGKYVELRCDPISGHTALYWYRQSLGQGPEFLIYFQGTGAADDSGLPNDRFFAVRPEGSVSTLKIQRTERGDSAVYLCASSAGFGELFFGEGSRLTVL.

The J gene is TRBJ1-2, the V gene TRBV27, with 8 bases that match TRBD1. Germline V gives CDR1 MNHEY, CDR2 SMNVEV (reference sequence). The CDR3 is made up of 13 amino acids. V dropped 3 bases and J dropped 7; count of bases not matched to a gene: 4. CDR3 in amino acids: CASSFTGGAGYTF. DNA of the CDR3: TGTGCCAGCAGTTTCACAGGGGGGGCTGGCTACACCTTC.

The chain uses TRBV7-9 and TRBJ2-7, with D possibly TRBD2 on 5 matching bases. This CDR3 contains 16 residues. The germline CDR1 and CDR2 sequences are SEHNR and FQNEAQ (reference sequence). V was trimmed by 4 bases and J by 3 bases, leaving 19 bases between them. The CDR3 loop is CASSSFATAEGYEQYF. For the CDR3, the DNA is TGTGCCAGCAGCTCCTTTGCCACTGCTGAGGGCTACGAGCAGTACTTC.

This rearrangement joins TRBV29-1 to TRBJ1-1; D call uncertain. Per the germline V gene, CDR1 is SQVTM and CDR2 is ANQGSEA. The CDR3 runs 11 residues. V dropped 3 bases and J dropped 4 bases, with 6 bases sitting between them. Here the CDR3 reads CSVDGGTEAFF. CDR3 nucleotide sequence: TGCAGCGTTGACGGAGGCACTGAAGCTTTCTTT. Based on the CDR3 plus reference TRBV29-1 and TRBJ1-1, the full variable domain is SAVISQKPSRDICQRGTSLTIQCQVDSQVTMMFWYRQQPGQSLTLIATANQGSEATYESGFVIDKFPISRPNLTFSTLTVSNMSPEDSSIYLCSVDGGTEAFFGQGTRLTVV.

The V call is TRBV10-3, the J call TRBJ1-4, with 8 nucleotides matching TRBD1. The trim removed 6 bases at V and 5 bases at J, leaving 5 bases unmatched. CDR1 is ENHRY and CDR2 is SYGVKD in the germline V gene. This CDR3 contains 14 residues. The CDR3 DNA follows: TGTGCCATCAGCCCGGACAGGGCAAATGAAAAACTGTTTTTT. Translating it yields CAISPDRANEKLFF.

The chain combines TRBV6-5 with TRBJ2-7; a weak D match, TRBD1 (5 bases). This CDR3 is built from 12 residues. Trimming cost V 5 bases and J 5 bases, with 10 bases left between them. Germline CDR1 is MNHEY and CDR2 is SVGAGI. The chain's CDR3 is CASSPQGNEQYF. CDR3 nucleotide sequence: TGTGCCAGCAGTCCCCAGGGAAACGAGCAGTACTTC.

The chain joins TRBV5-1 to TRBJ1-2, with 9 bases fitting TRBD1. The CDR3 totals 14 residues. J lost 8 bases, V lost 4 bases, and 9 bases had no gene match. Germline loops: CDR1 SGHRS, CDR2 YFSETQ. The CDR3 region is CASSPGTGFDGYTF. CDR3 bases: TGCGCCAGCAGCCCAGGGACAGGGTTCGACGGCTACACCTTC.

Points on this clone: One junction end disagrees with the germline gene, perhaps due to a read error. The chain recombines TRBV7-7 with TRBJ2-3, with no clear D. The CDR3 sequence is 13 residues long. Germline CDR1 SSHAT, CDR2 FNYEAQ (reference sequence). CDR3 sequence (DNA): TGTGCTAGCAGCCCTAGACCCACGGATACGCAGTATTTT. Amino acids: CASSPRPTDTQYF.

The V and J genes are TRBV7-6 and TRBJ1-3; D remains ambiguous. The CDR3 contains 14 residues. Germline-derived CDR1 and CDR2 are SGHVS and FNYEAQ. Trimming pared 2 bases from V and 0 bases from J, leaving 5 bases between. In DNA form, the CDR3 reads TGTGCCAGCAGCTTATCCGTCTCTGGAAACACCATATATTTT. Translating it yields CASSLSVSGNTIYF.

This rearrangement joins TRBV6-6 to TRBJ1-5; TRBD1 agrees at 9 bases. Germline V gene lookup returns CDR1 MNHNY and CDR2 SVGAGI (reference sequence). The trim removed 6 bases at V and 5 bases at J, leaving 5 bases unmatched. This CDR3 contains 14 residues. The chain's CDR3 is CASRPDRGDQPQHF. CDR3 in DNA: TGTGCCAGCAGGCCGGACAGGGGTGATCAGCCCCAGCATTTT.

V usage is TRBV28 and J usage is TRBJ1-2; no reliable D call. The germline V gene encodes CDR1 MDHEN and CDR2 SYDVKM. The germline V and J ends were trimmed by 8 bases and 4 bases, with 17 bases remaining between them. The CDR3 is 14 residues long. The CDR3 nucleotides read TGTGCCAGCGCGAGTGGGGAGTACCTCTATGGCTACACCTTC. Translated: CASASGEYLYGYTF.

V and J are TRBV10-1 and TRBJ2-5, with 10 bases aligning to TRBD1. The germline V gene has CDR1 WNHNN and CDR2 SYGVQD (reference sequence). Germline trimming cut 4 bases from V and 2 bases from J; bases unmatched to any gene: 1. CDR3 length: 14 residues. The CDR3 here is CASSGDRGQETQYF. The CDR3 bases are TGCGCCAGCAGTGGGGACAGGGGACAAGAGACCCAGTACTTC.

J is TRBJ2-7 and V is TRBV30, with D hard to call. Deletions cut 2 bases from V and 3 bases from J, with 5 bases between. Germline values: CDR1 GTSNPN, CDR2 SVGIG (reference sequence). There are 11 residues in the CDR3. The DNA for the CDR3 is TGTGCCTGGAGTACCAGCTACGAGCAGTACTTC. This codes for CAWSTSYEQYF.

The DNA of the CDR3 is TGTGCCAGCAGTGCCCCATTGGCCCCGTACAATGAGCAGTTCTTC. Amino acids: CASSAPLAPYNEQFF. The J gene is TRBJ2-1, the V gene TRBV2, with unresolved D. V dropped 4 bases and J dropped 4 bases, with 14 bases sitting between them. This CDR3 spans 15 amino acids. The V gene's germline CDR1 is SNHLY and CDR2 FYNNEI. Combining the CDR3 with reference TRBV2 and TRBJ2-1 gives the whole variable domain EPEVTQTPSHQVTQMGQEVILRCVPISNHLYFYWYRQILGQKVEFLVSFYNNEISEKSEIFDDQFSVERPDGSNFTLKIRSTKLEDSAMYFCASSAPLAPYNEQFFGPGTRLTVL.

The chain combines TRBV19 with TRBJ2-7, with TRBD1 matching over 7 bases. Looked up from germline, CDR1 is LNHDA and CDR2 is SQIVND (reference sequence). V shed 6 bases and J 3 bases; nucleotides not matched to a gene: 20. This CDR3 comprises 18 residues. The CDR3 sequence: CASSGPATWATGFYEQYF. CDR3 bases: TGTGCCAGTAGCGGACCCGCAACATGGGCGACAGGGTTCTACGAGCAGTACTTC.

The J gene is TRBJ2-1, the V gene TRBV7-8; the match to TRBD2 covers 10 bases. CDR1 is SGHVS and CDR2 is FQNEAQ in the germline V gene. V gave up 2 bases and J gave up 4 bases; unmatched junction bases: 2. The CDR3 totals 15 residues. CDR3 sequence: CASSLTSGNYNEQFF. In DNA form, the CDR3 reads TGTGCCAGCAGCTTAACTAGCGGGAATTACAATGAGCAGTTCTTC. Full variable domain (rest looked up from reference TRBV7-8 and TRBJ2-1): GAGVSQSPRYKVAKRGQDVALRCDPISGHVSLFWYQQALGQGPEFLTYFQNEAQLDKSGLPSDRFFAERPEGSVSTLKIQRTQQEDSAVYLCASSLTSGNYNEQFFGPGTRLTVL.

The chain joins TRBV5-8 to TRBJ1-2; D may be TRBD1 (5 bases). The germline V gene has CDR1 SGHTS and CDR2 YDEGEE. V lost 4 bases, J lost 1 base, and 20 bases lay in between. The CDR3 is 17 amino acids. The CDR3 DNA reads as TGTGCCAGCAGCCCACCGAAGACCGACGACAGTAACTATGGCTACACCTTC. Protein product: CASSPPKTDDSNYGYTF.

The V and J genes are TRBV7-9 and TRBJ1-1; 8 positions match TRBD1. In germline, CDR1 is SEHNR, CDR2 FQNEAQ (reference sequence). The CDR3 length is 19 residues. Trimming cost V 1 base and J 5 bases; bases outside gene matches: 18. CDR3 sequence: CASSLGHLGRLTGETEAFF. The CDR3 nucleotides read TGTGCCAGCAGCTTAGGACACCTAGGACGTTTGACAGGGGAAACTGAAGCTTTCTTT. Full variable domain (outside the CDR3, taken from reference TRBV7-9 and TRBJ1-1): DTGVSQNPRHKITKRGQNVTFRCDPISEHNRLYWYRQTLGQGPEFLTYFQNEAQLEKSRLLSDRFSAERPKGSFSTLEIQRTEQGDSAMYLCASSLGHLGRLTGETEAFFGQGTRLTVV.

The chain carries TRBV5-6 and TRBJ1-5, with 7 bases that match TRBD1. V was pared by 4 bases and J by 7 bases, with 11 bases of the junction left unmatched. The CDR3 has 15 residues. Germline CDR1 and CDR2: SGHDT and YYEEEE. Here the CDR3 reads CASSTFGDSDQPQHF. DNA for the CDR3: TGTGCCAGCAGCACTTTTGGGGACAGTGACCAGCCCCAGCATTTT.

This chain connects TRBV10-2 to TRBJ1-1; D unresolved. With 4 bases removed from V and 0 bases from J, the gap between germline ends came to 9 bases. The germline V gene encodes CDR1 WSHSY and CDR2 SAAADI. The CDR3 spans 14 residues. The CDR3 region has the DNA TGCGCCAGCAGTGGCAGTTTTATGAACACTGAAGCTTTCTTT. Protein sequence: CASSGSFMNTEAFF.

This chain links TRBV4-2 with TRBJ1-1; 9 bases are a match to TRBD1. The trim removed 0 bases at V and 8 bases at J, leaving 7 bases unmatched. Per germline, CDR1 LGHNA and CDR2 YNFKEQ. The CDR3 contains 15 residues. The CDR3 protein is CASSQDLGQGREAFF. The CDR3 region has the DNA TGTGCCAGCAGCCAAGATCTCGGACAGGGGCGGGAAGCTTTCTTT.